What follows is one TCR beta chain and its context. Its specificity is not known. This sample is part of a study of T cell responses to AZD1222 COVID-19 vaccine. Study-wide results and caveats: Clonal diversity was possibly underestimated; the donors were predominantly white British and more often female. Two doses of AZD1222 preceded a rise in Spike-specific TCR breadth and depth. Along spike, vaccine-associated CD4 TCRs were found throughout, with dominance at 160-218 and 743-854.

This CDR3 comprises 11 residues. Trimming stripped 8 bases from V and 7 bases from J, with 14 bases between. The germline V gene encodes CDR1 GTSNPN and CDR2 SVGIG (reference sequence). Sequencing used immunoSEQ multiplex PCR; TCRdb keeps in-frame clones, though not all of them. This sample has 97,000 or so clones, with just over 90% found just once. The clonotype comes from an adult who received the AZD1222 COVID-19 vaccine. The sequenced sample was peripheral blood, obtained 28 days after the second AZD1222 dose. This sequence joins TRBV30 and TRBJ1-1, with D uncertain. The CDR3 DNA reads as TGTGCCAGCCGACCCGGTGGTGAAGCTTTCTTT. This translates into CASRPGGEAFF.